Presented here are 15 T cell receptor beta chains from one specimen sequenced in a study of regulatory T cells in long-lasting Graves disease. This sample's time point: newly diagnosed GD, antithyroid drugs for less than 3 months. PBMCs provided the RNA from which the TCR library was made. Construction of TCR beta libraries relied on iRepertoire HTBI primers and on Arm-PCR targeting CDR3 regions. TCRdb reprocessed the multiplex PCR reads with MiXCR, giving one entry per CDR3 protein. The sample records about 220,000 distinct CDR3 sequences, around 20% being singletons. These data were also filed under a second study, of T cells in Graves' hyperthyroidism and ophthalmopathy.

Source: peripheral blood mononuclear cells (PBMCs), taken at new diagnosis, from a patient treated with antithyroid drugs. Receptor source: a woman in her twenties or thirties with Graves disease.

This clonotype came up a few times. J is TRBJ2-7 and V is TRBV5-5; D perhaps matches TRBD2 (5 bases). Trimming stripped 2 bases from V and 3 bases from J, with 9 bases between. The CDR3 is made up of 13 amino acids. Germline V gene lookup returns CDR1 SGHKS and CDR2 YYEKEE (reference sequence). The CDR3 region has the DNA TGTGCCAGCAGCTTTCCCGGGGACTACGAGCAGTACTTC. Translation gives CASSFPGDYEQYF.

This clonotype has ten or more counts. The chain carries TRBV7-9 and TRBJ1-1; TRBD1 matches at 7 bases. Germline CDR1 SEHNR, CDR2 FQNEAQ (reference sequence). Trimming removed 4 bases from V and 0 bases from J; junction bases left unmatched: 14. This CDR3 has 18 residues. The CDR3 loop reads CASSYPRDSPYMNTEAFF. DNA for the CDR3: TGTGCCAGCAGCTATCCCAGGGACAGCCCCTATATGAACACTGAAGCTTTCTTT. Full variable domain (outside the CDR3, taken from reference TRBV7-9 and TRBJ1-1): DTGVSQNPRHKITKRGQNVTFRCDPISEHNRLYWYRQTLGQGPEFLTYFQNEAQLEKSRLLSDRFSAERPKGSFSTLEIQRTEQGDSAMYLCASSYPRDSPYMNTEAFFGQGTRLTVV.

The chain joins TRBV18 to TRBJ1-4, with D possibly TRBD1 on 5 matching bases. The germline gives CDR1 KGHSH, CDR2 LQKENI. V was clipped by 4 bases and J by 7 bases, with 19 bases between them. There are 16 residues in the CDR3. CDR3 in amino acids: CASSLNPAGTFEKLFF. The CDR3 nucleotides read TGTGCCAGCTCACTCAACCCCGCCGGGACCTTTGAAAAACTGTTTTTT.

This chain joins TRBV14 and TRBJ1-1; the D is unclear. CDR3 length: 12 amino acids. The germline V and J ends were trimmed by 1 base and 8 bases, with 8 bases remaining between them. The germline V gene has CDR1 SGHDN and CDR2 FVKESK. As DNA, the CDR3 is TGTGCCAGCAGCCAAGGTCACTGGGAAGCTTTCTTT. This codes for CASSQGHWEAFF.

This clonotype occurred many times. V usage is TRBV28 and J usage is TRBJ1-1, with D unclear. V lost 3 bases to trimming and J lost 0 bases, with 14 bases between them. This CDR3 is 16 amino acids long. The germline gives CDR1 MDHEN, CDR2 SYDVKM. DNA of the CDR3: TGTGCCAGCAGTTTCCCCCCCTCAATGCTGAACACTGAAGCTTTCTTT. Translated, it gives CASSFPPSMLNTEAFF.

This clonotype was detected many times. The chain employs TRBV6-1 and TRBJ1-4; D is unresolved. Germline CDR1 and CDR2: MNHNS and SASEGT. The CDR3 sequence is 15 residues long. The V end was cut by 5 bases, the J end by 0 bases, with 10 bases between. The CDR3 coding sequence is TGTGCCAGCAGTCGAGGAGTCGCAACTAATGAAAAACTGTTTTTT. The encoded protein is CASSRGVATNEKLFF.

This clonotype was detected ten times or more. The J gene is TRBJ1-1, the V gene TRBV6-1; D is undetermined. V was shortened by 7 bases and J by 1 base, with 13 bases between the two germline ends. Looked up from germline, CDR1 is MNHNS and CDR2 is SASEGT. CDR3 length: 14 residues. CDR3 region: CASTPARTNTEAFF. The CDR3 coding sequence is TGTGCCAGCACTCCAGCCCGTACGAACACTGAAGCTTTCTTT.

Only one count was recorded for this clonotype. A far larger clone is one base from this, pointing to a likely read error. CDR3 sequence reads: CASSSVTENQPQHF. The CDR3 region has the DNA TGTGCCAGCAGTTCCGTGACAGAAAATCAGCCCCAGCATTTT. The chain is built from TRBV28 and TRBJ1-5, with D perhaps matching TRBD1 (5 bases). CDR1 MDHEN and CDR2 SYDVKM come from the germline V gene. V shed 4 bases and J shed 4 bases, with 11 bases lying between them. The CDR3 is 14 residues long. The full variable domain, its missing parts supplied by reference TRBV28 and TRBJ1-5, is DVKVTQSSRYLVKRTGEKVFLECVQDMDHENMFWYRQDPGLGLRLIYFSYDVKMKEKGDIPEGYSVSREKKERFSLILESASTNQTSMYLCASSSVTENQPQHFGDGTRLSIL.

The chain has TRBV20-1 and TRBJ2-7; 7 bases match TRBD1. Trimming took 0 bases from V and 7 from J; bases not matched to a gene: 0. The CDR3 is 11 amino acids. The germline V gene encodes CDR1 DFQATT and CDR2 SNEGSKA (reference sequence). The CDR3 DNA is TGCAGTGCTAGAGAGGACAGGGAGCAGTACTTC. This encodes CSAREDREQYF.

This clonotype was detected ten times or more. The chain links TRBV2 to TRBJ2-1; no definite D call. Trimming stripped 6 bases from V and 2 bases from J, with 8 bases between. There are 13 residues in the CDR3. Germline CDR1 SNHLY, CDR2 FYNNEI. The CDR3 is CASRAETYNEQFF. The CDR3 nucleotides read TGTGCCAGCAGGGCGGAGACCTACAATGAGCAGTTCTTC.

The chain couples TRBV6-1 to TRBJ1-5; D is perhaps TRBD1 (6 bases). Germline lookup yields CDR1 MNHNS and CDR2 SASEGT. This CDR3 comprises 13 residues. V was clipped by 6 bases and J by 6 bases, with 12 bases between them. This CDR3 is CASSTGPSQPQHF. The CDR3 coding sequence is TGTGCCAGCAGCACAGGGCCAAGTCAGCCCCAGCATTTT.

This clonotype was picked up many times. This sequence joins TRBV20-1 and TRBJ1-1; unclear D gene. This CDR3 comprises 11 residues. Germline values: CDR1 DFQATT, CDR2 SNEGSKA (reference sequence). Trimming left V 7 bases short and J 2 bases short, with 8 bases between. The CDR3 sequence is CSVPGNTEAFF. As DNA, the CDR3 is TGCAGTGTCCCGGGAAACACTGAAGCTTTCTTT.

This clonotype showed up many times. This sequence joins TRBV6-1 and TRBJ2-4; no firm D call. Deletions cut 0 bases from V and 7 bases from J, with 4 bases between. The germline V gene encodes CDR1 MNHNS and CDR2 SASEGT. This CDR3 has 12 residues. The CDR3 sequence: CASSEAVNIQYF. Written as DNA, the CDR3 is TGTGCCAGCAGTGAAGCGGTCAACATTCAGTACTTC.

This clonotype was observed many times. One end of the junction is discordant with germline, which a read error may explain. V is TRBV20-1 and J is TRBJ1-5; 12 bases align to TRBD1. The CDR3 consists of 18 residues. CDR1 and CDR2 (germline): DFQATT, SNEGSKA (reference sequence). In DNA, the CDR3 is TGCAGTGCCCATCTGATAAAACCCGGGACAGGGGGCAAGCAGCCCCAGCATTTT. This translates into CSAHLIKPGTGGKQPQHF.

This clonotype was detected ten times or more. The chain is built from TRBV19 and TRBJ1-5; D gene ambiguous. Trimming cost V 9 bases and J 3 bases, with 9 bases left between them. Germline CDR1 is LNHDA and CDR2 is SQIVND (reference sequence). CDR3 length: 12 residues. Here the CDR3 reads CASRVPNQPQHF. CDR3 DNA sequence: TGTGCCAGCCGGGTACCCAATCAGCCCCAGCATTTT.